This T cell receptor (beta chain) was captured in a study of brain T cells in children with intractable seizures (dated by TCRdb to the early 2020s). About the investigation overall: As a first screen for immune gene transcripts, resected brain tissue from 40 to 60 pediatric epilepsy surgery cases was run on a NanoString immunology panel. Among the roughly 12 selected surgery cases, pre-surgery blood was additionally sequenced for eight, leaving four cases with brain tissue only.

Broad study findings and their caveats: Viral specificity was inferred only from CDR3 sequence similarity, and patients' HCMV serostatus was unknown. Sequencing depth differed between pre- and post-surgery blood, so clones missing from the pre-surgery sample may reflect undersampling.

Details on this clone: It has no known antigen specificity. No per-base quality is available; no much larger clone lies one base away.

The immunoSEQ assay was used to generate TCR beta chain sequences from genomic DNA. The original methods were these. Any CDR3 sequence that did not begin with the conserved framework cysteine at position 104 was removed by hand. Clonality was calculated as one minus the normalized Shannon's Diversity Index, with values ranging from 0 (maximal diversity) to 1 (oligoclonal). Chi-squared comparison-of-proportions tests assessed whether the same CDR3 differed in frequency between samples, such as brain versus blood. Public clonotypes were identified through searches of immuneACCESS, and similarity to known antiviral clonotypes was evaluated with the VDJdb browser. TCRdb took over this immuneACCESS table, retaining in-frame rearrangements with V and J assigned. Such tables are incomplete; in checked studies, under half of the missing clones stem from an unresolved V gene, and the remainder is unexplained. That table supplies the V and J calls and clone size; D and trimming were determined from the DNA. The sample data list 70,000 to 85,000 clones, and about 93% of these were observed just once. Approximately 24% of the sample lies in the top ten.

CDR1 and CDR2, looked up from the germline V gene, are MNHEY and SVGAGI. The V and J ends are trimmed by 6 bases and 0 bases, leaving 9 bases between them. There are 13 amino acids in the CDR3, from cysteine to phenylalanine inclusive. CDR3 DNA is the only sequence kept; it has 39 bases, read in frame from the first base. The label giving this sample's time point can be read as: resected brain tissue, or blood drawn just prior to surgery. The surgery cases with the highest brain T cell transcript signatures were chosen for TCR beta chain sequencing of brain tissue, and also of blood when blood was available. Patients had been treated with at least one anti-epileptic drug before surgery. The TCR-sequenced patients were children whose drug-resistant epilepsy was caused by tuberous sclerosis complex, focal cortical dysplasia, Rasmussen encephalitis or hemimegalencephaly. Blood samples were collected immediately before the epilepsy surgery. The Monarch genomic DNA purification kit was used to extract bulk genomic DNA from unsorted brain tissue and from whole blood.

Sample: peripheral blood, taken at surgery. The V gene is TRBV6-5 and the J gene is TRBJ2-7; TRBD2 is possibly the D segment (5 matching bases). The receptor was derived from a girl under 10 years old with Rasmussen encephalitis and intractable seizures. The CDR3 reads CASSPGISYEQYF. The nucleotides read TGTGCCAGCAGCCCGGGGATCTCCTACGAGCAGTACTTC.